The present T cell receptor (beta chain) was sequenced within a study of blood T cell repertoires in COVID-19 (TCRdb year 2020). About the investigation overall: Samples covering the acute and convalescent phases of COVID-19 were provided by collaborators in the United States, Italy and Spain. The material from the prospective study consisted of cDNA or gDNA derived from T cells, B-cell-depleted T cells, or PBMCs. The dataset comprised deeply sampled blood TCRbeta repertoires from subjects exposed to, actively infected with, or recovered from COVID-19. A freely available public database, intended as a resource for researchers studying the immune response to SARS-CoV-2, is where the repertoires were released. Samples came from the ongoing ImmuneRACE study (first 160 participants) plus 1,254 subjects from 6 global collaborators. Nearly every sample came with metadata listing a de-identified subject ID, COVID-19 status, age in years and sex. Where available, HLA class I and class II types were obtained from metadata supplied by the sample provider rather than from assay-based typing. What the authors observed across the whole study: Clinical and demographic metadata were provided uncurated, with the amount varying by source and participant.

Taken from the germline V gene, the CDR1 and CDR2 loops are MDHEN and SYDVKM. V is cut by 3 bases and J by 4 bases, and the space between the germline ends is 9 bases. The CDR3 sequence holds 13 residues, the cysteine and phenylalanine included. Only the CDR3 portion is preserved as DNA: 39 bases, with reading frame beginning at the first base. In the prospective study, participants were about 18 to 95 years old, resided in under 30 geographic areas of the United States, and were enrolled through a virtual design. In the prospective study, participants were assigned to cohorts based on the clinical history participants reported in a screening survey and a study questionnaire. Recovered participants in ImmuneRACE Cohort 3 were defined by two consecutive negative NP/OP PCR tests, clearance by a healthcare professional, or resolution of symptoms. In the prospective study, whole blood, serum and a nasopharyngeal or oropharyngeal swab were collected from each participant by mobile phlebotomists. Prospective study participants could optionally give additional blood draws and questionnaires over an approximately two-month period. Before DNA extraction, blood samples from the prospective study were shipped at room temperature or frozen.

Notes on this clone: What this receptor recognizes is not known. No qualities accompany the bases; no much larger clone lies one base away. Different DNA sequences within this sample yield the same CDR3.

TCRbeta CDR3 regions were amplified from genomic DNA using the immunoSEQ Assay, a bias-controlled multiplex PCR. The authors' pipeline ran thus. The number of nucleated cells in each sample was estimated by amplification of reference gene primers within the assay. To quantify the absolute abundance of each unique TCRbeta CDR3 rearrangement, sequence reads were collapsed and filtered. For each sample, productive Simpson clonality was calculated by taking the square root of Simpson's diversity index across productive rearrangements. TCRdb obtained this table from immuneACCESS and retained in-frame rearrangements with V and J assigned. These tables miss some clones; where compared with another copy, unresolved V genes account for less than half of the shortfall, and the remainder is unexplained. Clonal size and the V and J genes are those of that table, whereas D and trimming came from the DNA. A total of about 250,000 clones appear in this sample, about nine tenths of them only once. Approximately 1.9% of the sample rests with the top ten.

The sample consisted of PBMCs or T cells enriched from blood (not recorded which). The chain joins TRBV28 to TRBJ1-2, with the identity of the D gene unclear. The clonotype originates from a young woman who had recovered from COVID-19. The DNA sequence follows: TGTGCCAGCAGTTTTCGGGGATCCTATGGCTACACCTTC. Its product reads: CASSFRGSYGYTF.